The rows below give T cell receptor beta chains drawn from one sample of a study of CD4 T cells in relation to SARS-CoV-2 and coronaviruses. Clones were read by immunoSEQ multiplex PCR, and TCRdb kept only the in-frame ones, dropping some. This sample has more than 20,000 clones; about 70% occur once, and the top ten carry around 12%. Which antigens these TCRs recognize remains unknown. Sequencing was carried out using CD4+ T cells from PBMCs, cultured in vitro. The receptors come from a human donor in good health. Both conserved end residues are part of each CDR3. A D gene is named only where the DNA matches it firmly. Clone size, where shown, is once, few, many, or a class for clones that have expanded.

.	.	TRBV27	11	TRBJ2-1	TGTGCCAGCAGTTTTAACTCCGAGCAGTTCTTC	CASSFNSEQFF
TRBD2	.	TRBV7-9	18	TRBJ2-1	TGTGCCAGCAGCTTCCAGAGCGGGGTAGGAGGCGGCTACAATGAGCAGTTCTTC	CASSFQSGVGGGYNEQFF
.	.	TRBV18	16	TRBJ1-1	TGTGCCAGCCGAGTCGGGGGAGCCCGCATGAACACTGAAGCTTTCTTT	CASRVGGARMNTEAFF
.	few	TRBV6-6	14	TRBJ1-5	TGTGCCAGCAGTGGGGGGACGGGTTATCAGCCCCAGCATTTT	CASSGGTGYQPQHF
.	few	TRBV9	15	TRBJ1-6	TGTGCCAGCAGCGAGCGCCTCGGTTGGGATTCACCCCTCCACTTT	CASSERLGWDSPLHF
.	.	TRBV28	14	TRBJ2-5	TGTGCCAGCAGTTTTTCAGAGGAGTTCGAGACCCAGTACTTC	CASSFSEEFETQYF
.	.	TRBV4-2	16	TRBJ2-7	TGTGCCAGCAGCCAGACCCAAGCCGGGGCTCTATACGAGCAGTACTTC	CASSQTQAGALYEQYF
.	few	TRBV12-5	18	TRBJ1-4	TGTGCTAGGCCACGAAGGGGGGTCCTAGGGTTTTCTTATGAAAAACTGTTTTTT	CARPRRGVLGFSYEKLFF
.	.	TRBV27	14	TRBJ2-7	TGTGCCAGCAGACAAGACGTAGCCCCCTACGAGCAGTACTTC	CASRQDVAPYEQYF
.	few	TRBV10-1	15	TRBJ2-3	TGCGCCAGCAGTGACCCCGGACAGTTCACAGATACGCAGTATTTT	CASSDPGQFTDTQYF
.	.	TRBV20-1	11	TRBJ1-2	TGCAGTGCTCGACGTGACACTGGCTACACCTTC	CSARRDTGYTF
.	once	TRBV12-5	13	TRBJ1-1	TGTGCTAGTGGTTTGAACATCGCGACTGAAGCTTTCTTT	CASGLNIATEAFF
.	.	TRBV3-1/TRBV3-2	15	TRBJ1-4	TGTGCCAGCAGCCCCCAATCGACGGGAAGTGAAAAACTGTTTTTT	CASSPQSTGSEKLFF
.	few	TRBV3-1/TRBV3-2	12	TRBJ2-2	TGTGCCAGCAGCCTACCCTTGGGGGAGCTGTTTTTT	CASSLPLGELFF
TRBD2	.	TRBV7-9	18	TRBJ2-2	TGTGCCAGCAGCACAAGAGCTAGCGGGAGTTACCCCACCGGGGAGCTGTTTTTT	CASSTRASGSYPTGELFF
.	.	TRBV5-1	15	TRBJ2-5	TGCGCCAGCAGCTTGGATCAGGGTGGGCAAGAGACCCAGTACTTC	CASSLDQGGQETQYF
.	.	TRBV11-3	14	TRBJ2-1	TGTGCCAGCAGCTTAGGGGCGGCAAACAATGAGCAGTTCTTC	CASSLGAANNEQFF
.	.	TRBV6-6	13	TRBJ1-1	TGTGCCAGCAGTTGGTGGGGGAACACTGAAGCTTTCTTT	CASSWWGNTEAFF
.	few	TRBV7-9	10	TRBJ1-5	TGTGCCAGCAGTTCGGGGCCCCAGCATTTT	CASSSGPQHF
TRBD1	.	TRBV3-1/TRBV3-2	15	TRBJ1-3	TGTGCCAGCAGCCAAGAAGGGACAGATGGAAACACCATATATTTT	CASSQEGTDGNTIYF
TRBD1	once	TRBV5-6	15	TRBJ2-3	TGTGCCAGCAGCTCTCGGACAGGGGGCGCAGATACGCAGTATTTT	CASSSRTGGADTQYF
.	.	TRBV5-1	18	TRBJ2-3	TGCGCCAGCACCACTTTTAGGGGGGCGTGGGACGAACTTGATACGCAGTATTTT	CASTTFRGAWDELDTQYF
.	medium-sized	TRBV7-8	13	TRBJ1-5	TGTGCCAGCAGCTTAAACAGCAATCAGCCCCAGCATTTT	CASSLNSNQPQHF
.	.	TRBV20-1	15	TRBJ1-6	TGCAGTGCTAGTGTCCTTAATGAGGATAATTCACCCCTCCACTTT	CSASVLNEDNSPLHF
TRBD2	once	TRBV11-2	14	TRBJ2-7	TGTGCCAGCAGCCCGACTGGCGGGAGTTACGAGCAGTACTTC	CASSPTGGSYEQYF
.	.	TRBV14	13	TRBJ2-1	TGTGCCAGCAGCCAAGGACCGTACAATGAGCAGTTCTTC	CASSQGPYNEQFF
.	.	TRBV19	15	TRBJ2-1	TGTGCCAGTAGTATACCGGGACATCTCTACAATGAGCAGTTCTTC	CASSIPGHLYNEQFF
TRBD1	.	TRBV5-1	15	TRBJ2-3	TGCGCCAGCAGCTTGGCGGACAGGGACACAGATACGCAGTATTTT	CASSLADRDTDTQYF
TRBD1	.	TRBV5-4	13	TRBJ2-7	TGTGCCAGCAGCTTGCAGGGGGCGGACGAGCAGTACTTC	CASSLQGADEQYF
.	.	TRBV30	16	TRBJ1-1	TGTGCCTGGAGTGCCTACGGGGGCCCGCGGGACACTGAAGCTTTCTTT	CAWSAYGGPRDTEAFF
.	.	TRBV9	13	TRBJ1-5	TGTGCCAGCAGCGCGTCGGCGGGGCAGCCCCAGCATTTT	CASSASAGQPQHF
TRBD2	.	TRBV3-1/TRBV3-2	14	TRBJ2-2	TGTGCCAGCAGGATCGGACTAGACGACGGGGAGCTGTTTTTT	CASRIGLDDGELFF
TRBD2	once	TRBV18	14	TRBJ2-7	TGTGCCAGCTCACCGCCGGGACTAACCTACGAGCAGTACTTC	CASSPPGLTYEQYF
TRBD1	.	TRBV5-4	14	TRBJ1-1	TGTGCCAGCAGTTGGGACAGGCTGAACACTGAAGCTTTCTTT	CASSWDRLNTEAFF
.	.	TRBV30	12	TRBJ2-3	TGTGCCTGGAATCGGGCGACAGATACGCAGTATTTT	CAWNRATDTQYF
TRBD1	.	TRBV5-1	16	TRBJ1-1	TGCGCCAGCAGCTTTAGGACAGGGAGTCCGAACACTGAAGCTTTCTTT	CASSFRTGSPNTEAFF
TRBD2	.	TRBV10-1	15	TRBJ2-2	TGCGCCAGCAGTGTTAGCGGGAGTATACCCGGGGAGCTGTTTTTT	CASSVSGSIPGELFF